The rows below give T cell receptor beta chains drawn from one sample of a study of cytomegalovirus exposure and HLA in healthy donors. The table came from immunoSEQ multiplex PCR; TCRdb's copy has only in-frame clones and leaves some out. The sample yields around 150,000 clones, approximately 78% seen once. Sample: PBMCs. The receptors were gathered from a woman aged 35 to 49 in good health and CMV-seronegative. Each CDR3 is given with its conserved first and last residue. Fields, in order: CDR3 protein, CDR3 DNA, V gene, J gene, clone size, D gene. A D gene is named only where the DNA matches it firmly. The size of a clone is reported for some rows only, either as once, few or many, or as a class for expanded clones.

CASSLGGGGTYNSPLHF	TGTGCCAGCAGTTTAGGCGGAGGAGGCACCTATAATTCACCCCTCCACTTT	TRBV28	TRBJ1-6	-	-
CASSLVGDRDNSPLHF	TGTGCCAGCAGTTTAGTAGGGGACAGGGATAATTCACCCCTCCACTTT	TRBV28	TRBJ1-6	once	TRBD1
CASSQDERGSYNEQFF	TGCGCCAGCAGCCAAGACGAGCGGGGGTCCTACAATGAGCAGTTCTTC	TRBV4-1	TRBJ2-1	few	TRBD2
CASSPRRDSYTEAFF	TGTGCCAGCAGCCCTCGCCGGGACTCTTACACTGAAGCTTTCTTT	TRBV9	TRBJ1-1	-	-
CASTAGSVDTGELFF	TGCGCCAGCACCGCCGGTAGCGTGGACACCGGGGAGCTGTTTTTT	TRBV5-1	TRBJ2-2	-	-
CAISEILAGRLGGNEQFF	TGTGCCATCAGTGAAATACTAGCGGGGCGCCTGGGTGGCAATGAGCAGTTCTTC	TRBV10-3	TRBJ2-1	once	TRBD2
CASSPTYWGSQETQYF	TGTGCCAGCAGCCCCACTTACTGGGGCTCACAAGAGACCCAGTACTTC	TRBV11-2	TRBJ2-5	-	-
CASSLASWLAGGQYNEQFF	TGTGCCAGCAGCTTAGCGTCTTGGCTAGCGGGGGGGCAATACAATGAGCAGTTCTTC	TRBV7-9	TRBJ2-1	-	TRBD2
CASSPRGTEAFF	TGTGCCAGCAGTCCCCGGGGCACTGAAGCTTTCTTT	TRBV27	TRBJ1-1	-	-
CASSVDRVGEQYF	TGTGCCAGCAGTGTAGACAGGGTTGGCGAGCAGTACTTC	TRBV5-4	TRBJ2-7	-	TRBD1
CASSLGDYGKEQYF	TGCGCCAGCAGCTTGGGGGACTACGGTAAGGAGCAGTACTTC	TRBV5-1	TRBJ2-7	-	TRBD2
CASSRPSGTDTQYF	TGTGCCAGCTCACGGCCTAGCGGCACAGATACGCAGTATTTT	TRBV18	TRBJ2-3	-	-
CASSEQTVNYGYTF	TGTGCCAGCAGTGAACAGACAGTCAACTATGGCTACACCTTC	TRBV2	TRBJ1-2	few	-
CASSPLEGEQYF	TGTGCCAGCTCACCCCTTGAGGGCGAGCAGTACTTC	TRBV18	TRBJ2-7	-	-
CASSPDYSQSGNTIYF	TGTGCCAGCAGCCCCGACTATTCCCAATCTGGAAACACCATATATTTT	TRBV7-6	TRBJ1-3	-	-
CASSVGAVDTQYF	TGTGCCAGCAGCGTAGGGGCTGTTGATACGCAGTATTTT	TRBV9	TRBJ2-3	few	-
CASSYRENRVGEQYF	TGTGCCAGCAGTTACCGTGAGAACAGGGTTGGCGAGCAGTACTTC	TRBV6-6	TRBJ2-7	-	-
CASSPTSGVRNNEQFF	TGCGCCAGCAGTCCGACTAGCGGGGTGCGTAACAATGAGCAGTTCTTC	TRBV5-1	TRBJ2-1	-	TRBD2
CASSPRQSYSGNTIYF	TGCGCCAGCAGCCCGAGACAGAGCTACTCTGGAAACACCATATATTTT	TRBV5-1	TRBJ1-3	once	-
CASRIGIPNSYEQYF	TGTGCCAGCAGAATCGGGATCCCTAATTCCTACGAGCAGTACTTC	TRBV6-1	TRBJ2-7	-	-
CASSDRQGSPYEQYF	TGTGCCAGCAGTGACCGACAGGGAAGTCCCTACGAGCAGTACTTC	TRBV28	TRBJ2-7	-	TRBD1
CASSRLVSGGSNEQFF	TGTGCCAGCTCACGCCTAGTGAGCGGGGGTTCAAATGAGCAGTTCTTC	TRBV18	TRBJ2-1	once	TRBD2
CASSQRLTGLLAEAFF	TGCGCCAGCAGCCAGAGATTGACAGGGCTCTTGGCTGAAGCTTTCTTT	TRBV4-1	TRBJ1-1	-	TRBD1
CASSYSGAYNLPLHF	TGTGCCAGCAGTTACTCTGGGGCATATAATTTACCCCTCCACTTT	TRBV6-5	TRBJ1-6	-	-
CASSSGLAGLYQETQYF	TGTGCCAGCAGCTCGGGACTAGCGGGCCTGTACCAAGAGACCCAGTACTTC	TRBV11-2	TRBJ2-5	-	TRBD2
CATSTDRQGKGNTIYF	TGTGCCACCAGCACCGATCGACAGGGTAAAGGAAACACCATATATTTT	TRBV15	TRBJ1-3	-	TRBD1
CASSSGTSGVSYNEQFF	TGCGCCAGCAGCTCAGGGACTAGCGGGGTATCCTACAATGAGCAGTTCTTC	TRBV5-1	TRBJ2-1	-	TRBD2
CASSIAGFHEQFF	TGTGCCAGTAGTATAGCAGGTTTCCATGAGCAGTTCTTC	TRBV19	TRBJ2-1	-	-
CASTEGAGETQYF	TGTGCCAGCACAGAGGGCGCCGGGGAGACCCAGTACTTC	TRBV21-1	TRBJ2-5	once	-
CASIYKPTRAPETQYF	TGTGCCAGTATTTATAAACCTACTAGGGCACCGGAGACCCAGTACTTC	TRBV19	TRBJ2-5	once	-
CASTARGQGSMNTEAFF	TGCGCCAGCACCGCCCGGGGACAGGGAAGCATGAACACTGAAGCTTTCTTT	TRBV5-1	TRBJ1-1	-	TRBD1
CASRTGSNTEAFF	TGTGCCAGCCGGACAGGGTCGAACACTGAAGCTTTCTTT	TRBV28	TRBJ1-1	-	TRBD1
CASSQRGGAIGELAKNIQYF	TGCGCCAGCAGCCAGAGGGGGGGGGCAATCGGGGAGCTAGCCAAAAACATTCAGTACTTC	TRBV4-1	TRBJ2-4	-	-
CASSIGGSPLHF	TGTGCCAGTAGTATTGGAGGGTCGCCCCTCCACTTT	TRBV19	TRBJ1-6	-	-
CASIALAGGMQFF	TGTGCCAGCATTGCACTAGCGGGGGGGATGCAGTTCTTC	TRBV25-1	TRBJ2-1	-	TRBD2
CASSSGTGAFLYNEQFF	TGTGCCAGCAGTTCCGGGACAGGGGCCTTCCTTTACAATGAGCAGTTCTTC	TRBV5-4	TRBJ2-1	-	TRBD1
CASSSQRMNTEAFF	TGTGCCAGCAGCTCACAGAGAATGAACACTGAAGCTTTCTTT	TRBV5-5	TRBJ1-1	few	-
CASSVSGQPNGYTF	TGTGCCAGCAGCGTTTCAGGACAGCCCAATGGCTACACCTTC	TRBV9	TRBJ1-2	-	-
CASGQGYGYTF	TGTGCCAGCGGACAGGGGTATGGCTACACCTTC	TRBV6-1	TRBJ1-2	-	TRBD1
CASSEARQARGETQYF	TGTGCCAGCAGTGAAGCGCGCCAGGCGAGGGGGGAGACCCAGTACTTC	TRBV2	TRBJ2-5	few	-
CASSLARGGGYTF	TGTGCCAGCAGCCTCGCGAGGGGAGGTGGCTACACCTTC	TRBV7-2	TRBJ1-2	-	-
CATTLDYGALSNQPQHF	TGTGCCACCACACTGGACTATGGGGCCCTCAGCAATCAGCCCCAGCATTTT	TRBV28	TRBJ1-5	-	-
CASSYSSGVADTQYF	TGTGCCAGCAGTTACTCCTCGGGGGTGGCAGATACGCAGTATTTT	TRBV6-6	TRBJ2-3	-	-
CASGLYSSYEQYF	TGTGCTAGTGGTTTGTACAGCTCCTACGAGCAGTACTTC	TRBV12-5	TRBJ2-7	-	-
CASSRPLDRAGNTIYF	TGTGCCAGCTCTCGACCGTTGGACAGGGCCGGAAACACCATATATTTT	TRBV18	TRBJ1-3	-	TRBD1
CATSRAQGVGEKLFF	TGTGCCACCAGCAGAGCCCAGGGGGTCGGCGAAAAACTGTTTTTT	TRBV15	TRBJ1-4	few	TRBD1
CASSQRQGAIDSPLHF	TGCGCCAGCAGCCAGAGGCAGGGGGCGATTGATTCACCCCTCCACTTT	TRBV5-1	TRBJ1-6	-	TRBD1
CASSSPGQANTEAFF	TGTGCCAGCAGTTCCCCGGGACAGGCGAACACTGAAGCTTTCTTT	TRBV6-5	TRBJ1-1	-	TRBD1
CASSPGIAGQETQYF	TGTGCCAGCTCACCAGGAATAGCGGGGCAAGAGACCCAGTACTTC	TRBV18	TRBJ2-5	-	TRBD2
CASSIAPTGDTEAFF	TGTGCCAGTAGTATAGCCCCCACAGGGGACACTGAAGCTTTCTTT	TRBV19	TRBJ1-1	-	TRBD1
CASSDGVGGNYGYTF	TGTGCCAGCAGTGACGGGGTAGGGGGCAACTATGGCTACACCTTC	TRBV6-4	TRBJ1-2	-	TRBD1
CASSSKGLRQALNQPQHF	TGTGCCAGTAGTTCCAAAGGTCTTCGACAGGCATTGAATCAGCCCCAGCATTTT	TRBV19	TRBJ1-5	-	-